This TCR beta chain was retrieved from a study of long-term antiretroviral therapy in people with HIV. The CDR3 contains 17 residues. Trimming at V came to 4 bases and at J to 4 bases, leaving 12 bases not matched to a gene. In germline, CDR1 is SGHTA, CDR2 FQGNSA. The immunoSEQ assay was v3.0, run at survey level. Sequencing used immunoSEQ multiplex PCR; TCRdb keeps in-frame clones, though not all of them. The table includes around 10,000 clones, 84% detected once. V is TRBV7-2 and J is TRBJ2-7; 11 bases agree with TRBD1. The sequenced sample was unsorted PBMCs, obtained 0.3 years before starting antiretroviral therapy. The source of this sequence is a man between 25 and 39 years old with HIV. The CDR3 DNA reads as TGTGCCAGCAGCTATACCCACCTGGACAGGGGGCAATACGAGCAGTACTTC. It codes for CASSYTHLDRGQYEQYF.